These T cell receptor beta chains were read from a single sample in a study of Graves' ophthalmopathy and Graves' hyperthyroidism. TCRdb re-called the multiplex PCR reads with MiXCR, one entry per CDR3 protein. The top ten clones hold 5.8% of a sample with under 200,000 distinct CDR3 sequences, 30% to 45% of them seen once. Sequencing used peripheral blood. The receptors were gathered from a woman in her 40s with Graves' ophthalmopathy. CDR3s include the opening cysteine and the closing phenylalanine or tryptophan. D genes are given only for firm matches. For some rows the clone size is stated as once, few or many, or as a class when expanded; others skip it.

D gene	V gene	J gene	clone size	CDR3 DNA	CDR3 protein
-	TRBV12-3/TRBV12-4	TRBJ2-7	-	TGTGCCAGCAGTTCGCTGAGGGCGGGAGAGCAGTACTTC	CASSSLRAGEQYF
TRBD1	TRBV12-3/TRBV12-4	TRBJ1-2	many	TGTGCCAGCAGTTTAAGTATACAGGGGGCGGATGGCTACACCTTC	CASSLSIQGADGYTF
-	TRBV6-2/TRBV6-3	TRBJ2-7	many	TGTGCCAGCAGTTACCCTGGACGGGACGAGCAGTACTTC	CASSYPGRDEQYF
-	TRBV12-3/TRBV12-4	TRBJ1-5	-	TGTGCCAGCAGTTCAGGGGTACTGGGTCAGCCCCAGCATTTT	CASSSGVLGQPQHF
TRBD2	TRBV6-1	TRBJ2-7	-	TGTGCCAGCAGTGCCCCGGGACTAGAGCAGTACTTC	CASSAPGLEQYF
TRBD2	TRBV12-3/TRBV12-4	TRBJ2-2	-	TGTGCCAGCACCACCGGGGGGAGGGAGCTGTTTTTT	CASTTGGRELFF
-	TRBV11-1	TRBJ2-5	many	TGTGCCAGCACCTTGGGAGCCGGGACCCAAGAGACCCAGTACTTC	CASTLGAGTQETQYF
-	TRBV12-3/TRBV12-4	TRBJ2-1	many	TGTGCCAGCAATCTAGCTTCGGTCCACAATGAGCAGTTCTTC	CASNLASVHNEQFF
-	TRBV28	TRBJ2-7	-	TGTGCCAGCAGTTTGGTGGTAGAGCAGTACTTC	CASSLVVEQYF
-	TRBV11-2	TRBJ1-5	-	TGTGCCAGCAGCATAAGTGGACAGTTTAGCAATCAGCCCCAGCATTTT	CASSISGQFSNQPQHF
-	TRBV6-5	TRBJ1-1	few	TGTGCCAGCAGTTATAATCGACAGAACACTGAAGCTTTCTTT	CASSYNRQNTEAFF
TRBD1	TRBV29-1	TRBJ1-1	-	TGCAGCGTTGTAGGACAGGGAGTATCTGAAGCTTTCTTT	CSVVGQGVSEAFF
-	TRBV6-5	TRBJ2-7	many	TGTGCCAGCACTACTACGGGTAGGGGGGGAGAACTACGAGGCCAGTACTTC	CASTTTGRGGELRGQYF
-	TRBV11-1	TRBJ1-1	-	TGTGCCAGCAGCCCACAGGCCCTGGTGGCTGGGAACACTGAAGCTTTCTTT	CASSPQALVAGNTEAFF
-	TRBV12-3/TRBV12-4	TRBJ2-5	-	TGTGCCAGCAGTTCGGAGGGGGTCGGGGAGACCCAGTACTTC	CASSSEGVGETQYF
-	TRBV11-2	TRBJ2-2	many	TGTGCCAGCAGTCGCCTAACGGGACAAATGAACACCGGGGAGCTGTTTTTT	CASSRLTGQMNTGELFF
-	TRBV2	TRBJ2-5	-	TGTGCCGCCTCTAGGGCGTCTCCCCAAGAGACCCAGTACTTC	CAASRASPQETQYF
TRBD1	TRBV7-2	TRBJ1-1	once	TGTGCCAGCAGCCATACAGGGGCCGCAGAAGCTTTCTTT	CASSHTGAAEAFF
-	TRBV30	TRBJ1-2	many	TGTGCCTTTAGTGCGGGGAACTATGGCTACACCTTC	CAFSAGNYGYTF
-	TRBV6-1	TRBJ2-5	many	TGTGCCAGCAGCGCAGGGAAAGAGACCCAGTACTTC	CASSAGKETQYF
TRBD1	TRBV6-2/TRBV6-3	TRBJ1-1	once	TGTGCCAGCAGTTACCAGGGGGCGAGTACTGAAGCTTTCTTT	CASSYQGASTEAFF
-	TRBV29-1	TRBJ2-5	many	TGCAGCGTTGAACTTGGGGAGACCCAGTACTTC	CSVELGETQYF
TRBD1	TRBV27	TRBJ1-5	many	TGTGCCACCCGTGGGACAGGGCGCAATCAGCCCCAGCATTTT	CATRGTGRNQPQHF
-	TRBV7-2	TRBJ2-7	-	TGTGCCAGCAGCATCGGGACCCAGCTCTACGAGCAGTACTTC	CASSIGTQLYEQYF
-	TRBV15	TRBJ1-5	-	TGTGCCACCAGCAGAGATCCAGGGGCCAATCAGCCCCAGCATTTT	CATSRDPGANQPQHF
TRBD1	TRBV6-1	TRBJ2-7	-	TGTGCCAGCAACCTAGGACAGGGGGCCGAGCAGTACTTC	CASNLGQGAEQYF
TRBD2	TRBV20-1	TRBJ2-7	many	TGCAGTGCTATTACGGGACTAGGCTACGAGCAGTACTTC	CSAITGLGYEQYF
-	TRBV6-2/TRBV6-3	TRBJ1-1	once	TGTGCCAGCAGTGGCGGGATTGCAACCACTGAAGCTTTCTTT	CASSGGIATTEAFF
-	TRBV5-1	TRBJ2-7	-	TGCGCCAGCAGCCCCCTGGGGAAGAGCGTCTACGAGCAGTACTTC	CASSPLGKSVYEQYF
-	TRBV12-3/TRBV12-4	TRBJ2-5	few	TGTGCCAGCAGTTTTTACGTCAACAGACTACAAGAGACCCAGTACTTC	CASSFYVNRLQETQYF
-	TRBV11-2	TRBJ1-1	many	TGTGCCAGCAGCTACGGGACCCATGAAGCTTTCTTT	CASSYGTHEAFF
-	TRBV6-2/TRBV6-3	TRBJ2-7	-	TGTGCCAGCAACTGGGCAGGACAGTCCTACGAGCAGTACTTC	CASNWAGQSYEQYF
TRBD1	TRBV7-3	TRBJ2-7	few	TGTGCCAGCAGCCCCGGACAGGGGGCTTGGTTCGAGCAGTACTTC	CASSPGQGAWFEQYF
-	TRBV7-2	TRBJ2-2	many	TGTGCCAGCAGCTTAGGTCTTTCGGTGGAGCTGTTTTTT	CASSLGLSVELFF
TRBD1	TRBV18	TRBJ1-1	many	TGTGCCAGCTCACCACCTTGGGCAGGGGGTGGGGGCACTGAAGCTTTCTTT	CASSPPWAGGGGTEAFF